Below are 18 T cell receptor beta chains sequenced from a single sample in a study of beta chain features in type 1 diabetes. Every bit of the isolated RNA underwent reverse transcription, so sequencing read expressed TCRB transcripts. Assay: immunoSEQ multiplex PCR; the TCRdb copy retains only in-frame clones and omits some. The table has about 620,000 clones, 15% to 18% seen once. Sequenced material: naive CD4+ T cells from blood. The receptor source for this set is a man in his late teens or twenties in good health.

This chain's CDR3 is CASQSNQPQHF. CDR3 sequence (DNA): TGTGCCAGTCAGAGCAATCAGCCCCAGCATTTT. V is TRBV27 and J is TRBJ1-5; D remains ambiguous. Germline values: CDR1 MNHEY, CDR2 SMNVEV (reference sequence). The CDR3 has 11 amino acids. Trimming cost V 9 bases and J 1 base, with 4 bases left between them.

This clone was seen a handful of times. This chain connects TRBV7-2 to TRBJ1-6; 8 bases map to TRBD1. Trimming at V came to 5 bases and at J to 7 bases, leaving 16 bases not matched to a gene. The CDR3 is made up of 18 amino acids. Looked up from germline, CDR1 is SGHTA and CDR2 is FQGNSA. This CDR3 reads CASSLFLLTGVGNSPLHF. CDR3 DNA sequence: TGTGCCAGCAGCCTCTTCCTACTGACAGGGGTCGGCAATTCACCCCTCCACTTT.

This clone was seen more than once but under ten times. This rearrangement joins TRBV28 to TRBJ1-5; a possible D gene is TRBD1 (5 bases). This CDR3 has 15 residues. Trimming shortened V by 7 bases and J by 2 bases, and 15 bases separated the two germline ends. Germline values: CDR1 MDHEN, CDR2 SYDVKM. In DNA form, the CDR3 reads TGTGCCAGCAACCAGGGAGGACGGGGCAATCAGCCCCAGCATTTT. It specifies CASNQGGRGNQPQHF.

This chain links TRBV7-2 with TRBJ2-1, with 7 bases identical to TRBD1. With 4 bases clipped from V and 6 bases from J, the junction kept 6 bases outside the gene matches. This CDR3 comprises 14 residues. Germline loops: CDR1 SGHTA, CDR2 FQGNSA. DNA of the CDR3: TGTGCCAGCAGCTCGGGACAGCGGCGCAATGAGCAGTTCTTC. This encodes CASSSGQRRNEQFF.

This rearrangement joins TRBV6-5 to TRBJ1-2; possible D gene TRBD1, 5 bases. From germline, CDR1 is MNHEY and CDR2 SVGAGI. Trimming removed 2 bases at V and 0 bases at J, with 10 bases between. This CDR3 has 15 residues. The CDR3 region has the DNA TGTGCCAGCAGTTACACACAGGAAGCTAACTATGGCTACACCTTC. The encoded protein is CASSYTQEANYGYTF.

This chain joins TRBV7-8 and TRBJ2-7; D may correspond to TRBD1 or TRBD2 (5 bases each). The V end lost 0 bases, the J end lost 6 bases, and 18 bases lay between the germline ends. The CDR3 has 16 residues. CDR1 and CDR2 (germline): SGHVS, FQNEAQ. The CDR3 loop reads CASSLAHSGAGIEQYF. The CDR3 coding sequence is TGTGCCAGCAGCTTAGCCCACTCCGGGGCTGGTATCGAGCAGTACTTC.

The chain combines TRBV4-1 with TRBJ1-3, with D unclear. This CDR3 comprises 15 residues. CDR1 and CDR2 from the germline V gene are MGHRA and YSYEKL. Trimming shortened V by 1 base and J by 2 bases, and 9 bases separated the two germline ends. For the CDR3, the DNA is TGCGCCAGCAGCCAAGTCGGGGAGACTGGAAACACCATATATTTT. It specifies CASSQVGETGNTIYF.

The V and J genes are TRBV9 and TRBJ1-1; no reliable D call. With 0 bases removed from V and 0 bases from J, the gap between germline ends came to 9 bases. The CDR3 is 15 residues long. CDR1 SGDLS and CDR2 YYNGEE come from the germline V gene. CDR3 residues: CASSVAGRLNTEAFF. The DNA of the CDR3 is TGTGCCAGCAGCGTAGCTGGACGGTTGAACACTGAAGCTTTCTTT.

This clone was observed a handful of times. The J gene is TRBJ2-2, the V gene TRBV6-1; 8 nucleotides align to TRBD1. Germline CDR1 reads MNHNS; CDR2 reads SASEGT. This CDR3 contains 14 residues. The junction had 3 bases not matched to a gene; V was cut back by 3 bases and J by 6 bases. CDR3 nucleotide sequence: TGTGCCAGCAGTGACCCCAGGGGGCCCGGGGAGCTGTTTTTT. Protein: CASSDPRGPGELFF.

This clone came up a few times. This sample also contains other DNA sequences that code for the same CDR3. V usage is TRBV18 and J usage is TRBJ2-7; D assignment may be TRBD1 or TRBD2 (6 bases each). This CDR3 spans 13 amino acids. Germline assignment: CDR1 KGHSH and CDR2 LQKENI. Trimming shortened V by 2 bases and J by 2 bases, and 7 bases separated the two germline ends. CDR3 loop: CASSPGGPYEQYF. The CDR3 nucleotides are TGTGCCAGCTCACCAGGGGGGCCCTACGAGCAGTACTTC.

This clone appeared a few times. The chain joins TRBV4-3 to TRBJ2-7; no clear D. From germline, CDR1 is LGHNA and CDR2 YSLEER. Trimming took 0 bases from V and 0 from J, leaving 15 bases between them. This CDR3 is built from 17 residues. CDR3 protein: CASSQDSGPGRSYEQYF. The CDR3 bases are TGCGCCAGCAGCCAAGATAGTGGCCCCGGCCGCTCCTACGAGCAGTACTTC.

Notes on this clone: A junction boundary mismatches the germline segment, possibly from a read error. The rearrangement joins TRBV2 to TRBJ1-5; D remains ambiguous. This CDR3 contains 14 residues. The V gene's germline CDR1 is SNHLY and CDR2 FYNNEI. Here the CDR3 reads CAGSENAVHQPQHF. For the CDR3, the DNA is TGTGCCGGCAGTGAAAACGCTGTACATCAGCCCCAGCATTTT.

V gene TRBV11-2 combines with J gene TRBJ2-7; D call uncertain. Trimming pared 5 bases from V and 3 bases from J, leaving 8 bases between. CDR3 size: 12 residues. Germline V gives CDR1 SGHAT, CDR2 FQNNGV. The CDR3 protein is CASSRNYYEQYF. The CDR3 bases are TGTGCCAGCAGCCGCAACTACTACGAGCAGTACTTC.

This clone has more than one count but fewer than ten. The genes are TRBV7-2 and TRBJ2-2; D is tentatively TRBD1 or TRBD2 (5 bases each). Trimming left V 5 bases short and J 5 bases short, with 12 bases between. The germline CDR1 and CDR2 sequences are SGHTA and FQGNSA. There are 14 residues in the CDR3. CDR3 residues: CASSGEGWTGELFF. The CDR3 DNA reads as TGTGCCAGCAGCGGAGAGGGGTGGACCGGGGAGCTGTTTTTT.

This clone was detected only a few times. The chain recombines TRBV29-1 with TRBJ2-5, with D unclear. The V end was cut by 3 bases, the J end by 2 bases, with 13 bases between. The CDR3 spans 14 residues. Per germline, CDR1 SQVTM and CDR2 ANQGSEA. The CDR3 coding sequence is TGCAGCGTTGATAGCAGGACCATTCAAGAGACCCAGTACTTC. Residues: CSVDSRTIQETQYF.

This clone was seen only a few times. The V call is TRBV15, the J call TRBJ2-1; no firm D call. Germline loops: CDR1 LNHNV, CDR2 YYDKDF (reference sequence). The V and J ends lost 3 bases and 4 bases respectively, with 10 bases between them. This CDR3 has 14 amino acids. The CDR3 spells CATSSWGPYNEQFF. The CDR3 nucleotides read TGTGCCACCAGCAGTTGGGGTCCATACAATGAGCAGTTCTTC.

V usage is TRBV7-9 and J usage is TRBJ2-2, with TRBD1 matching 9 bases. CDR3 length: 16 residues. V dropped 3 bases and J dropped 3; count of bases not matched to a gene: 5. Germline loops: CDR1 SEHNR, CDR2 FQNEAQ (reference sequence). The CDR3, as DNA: TGTGCCAGCAGCTTGCAGGGGACAGGGTACACCGGGGAGCTGTTTTTT. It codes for CASSLQGTGYTGELFF.

This CDR3 is CASKLAISYEQYF. The CDR3, as DNA: TGTGCCAGCAAACTAGCGATTTCCTACGAGCAGTACTTC. The gene calls are TRBV2 and TRBJ2-7; 7 nucleotides align to TRBD2. Germline V CDR1 and CDR2: SNHLY, FYNNEI. The V and J ends lost 7 bases and 1 base, in that order; junction bases with no gene match: 4. This CDR3 contains 13 residues.